This T cell receptor beta chain was sequenced for a study of T cells in Graves' hyperthyroidism and ophthalmopathy. V lost 5 bases and J lost 10, with 15 bases in between. Germline V gene sequence: CDR1 MNHEY, CDR2 SVGAGI. The CDR3 runs to 14 residues. Researchers took RNA transcripts and amplified the TCR beta CDR3 regions from them. First-round RT-PCR targeting the TCR CDR3 was performed with the HTBI primer set. Each CDR3 protein is one row after TCRdb ran MiXCR on the multiplex PCR reads. The sample consists of under 700,000 distinct CDR3 sequences, roughly 46% of them appearing once. The clonotype originates from a young woman with Graves' hyperthyroidism. The V call is TRBV6-5, the J call TRBJ1-6; D not certain. Sample: peripheral blood or thyroid tissue (not recorded which). CDR3 coding DNA: TGTGCCAGCAGTGAAACGGCCAGCCTCTCACCCCTCCACTTT. Its protein product is CASSETASLSPLHF.